This TCR beta chain is drawn from a study of CD8+CD57+ T cells in acquired aplastic anemia. Study-wide context: Sorted CD4+ plus CD8+ cells gave DNA averaging roughly 3.2 ug. General study points: Patients and controls were not found to differ significantly in CD8+ Simpson's diversity. Overlap between patients and controls comprised about 28 CD8+ CDR3 sequences.

This clonotype was observed many times. Its antigen remains unknown. Trimming cost V 6 bases and J 5 bases, with 13 bases left between them. The CDR3 runs 13 residues. Germline lookup yields CDR1 MNHNS and CDR2 SASEGT. The use of genomic DNA as template underpinned the TCR beta VDJ and CDR3 profiling. TCRdb re-called the reads through MiXCR, storing one row per CDR3 protein. The table records approximately 270,000 distinct CDR3 sequences, approximately 57% of them present only once. The sequence derives from a human donor with severe aplastic anemia or a healthy control (not recorded which). The sequenced sample was sorted CD4+, CD8+, or CD8+CD57+ T cells (not recorded which) from PBMCs. The chain carries TRBV6-1 and TRBJ1-2, with a possible D match to TRBD1 (5 bases). The CDR3 sequence: CASRIREGYGYTF. As DNA, the CDR3 is TGTGCCAGCAGAATCAGGGAAGGGTATGGCTACACCTTC.